This TCR beta chain derives from a study of blood T cell repertoires in COVID-19. For the study at large: Samples taken during acute and convalescent COVID-19 were collected in the United States, Italy and Spain. PBMCs, B-cell-depleted T cells, or T cells were the source of the cDNA or gDNA that made up the material.

Enrollment of patients from Seattle took place during active infection, with longitudinal follow-up. This CDR3 region has 15 residues. Germline CDR1 and CDR2: GTSNPN and SVGIG (reference sequence). V lost 5 bases to trimming and J lost 7 bases; unmatched junction nucleotides: 12. Per the authors' pipeline: Nucleated cell counts were estimated from reference gene primer amplification. The protocol was immunoSEQ multiplex PCR, while the TCRdb copy is restricted to in-frame clones and leaves out a portion. That table furnishes V, J and clone size, whereas the DNA furnished D and trimming. The sample includes about 48,000 clones, just over 85% of them seen just once.

This chain joins TRBV30 and TRBJ1-2; 11 nucleotides line up with TRBD1. Sequenced input: peripheral blood. This clonotype was obtained from an elderly woman with COVID-19, enrolled during active disease. The CDR3: CAWWWDRGVRSGYTF. The DNA of the CDR3 is TGTGCCTGGTGGTGGGACAGGGGGGTTAGGAGTGGCTACACCTTC.